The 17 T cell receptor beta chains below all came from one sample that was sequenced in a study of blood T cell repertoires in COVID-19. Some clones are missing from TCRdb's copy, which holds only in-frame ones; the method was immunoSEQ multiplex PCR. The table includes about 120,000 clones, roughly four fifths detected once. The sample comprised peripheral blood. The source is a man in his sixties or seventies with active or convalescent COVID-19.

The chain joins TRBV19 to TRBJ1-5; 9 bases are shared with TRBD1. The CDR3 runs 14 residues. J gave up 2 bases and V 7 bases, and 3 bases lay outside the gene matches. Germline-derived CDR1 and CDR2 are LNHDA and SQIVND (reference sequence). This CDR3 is CASTRTGGNQPQHF. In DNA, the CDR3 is TGTGCCAGTACGCGGACAGGGGGCAATCAGCCCCAGCATTTT.

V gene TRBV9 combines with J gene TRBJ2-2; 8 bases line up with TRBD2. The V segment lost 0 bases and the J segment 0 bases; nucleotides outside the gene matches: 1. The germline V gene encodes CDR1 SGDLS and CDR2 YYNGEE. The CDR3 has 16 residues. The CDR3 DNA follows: TGTGCCAGCAGCGTAGTCGGGGGGGCGAACACCGGGGAGCTGTTTTTT. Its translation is CASSVVGGANTGELFF. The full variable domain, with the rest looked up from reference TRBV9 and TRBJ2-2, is DSGVTQTPKHLITATGQRVTLRCSPRSGDLSVYWYQQSLDQGLQFLIQYYNGEERAKGNILERFSAQQFPDLHSELNLSSLELGDSALYFCASSVVGGANTGELFFGEGSRLTVL.

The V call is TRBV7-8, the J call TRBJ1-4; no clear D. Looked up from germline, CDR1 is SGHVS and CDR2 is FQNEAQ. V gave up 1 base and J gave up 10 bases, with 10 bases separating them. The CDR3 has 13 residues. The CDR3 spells CASSLGGERKLFF. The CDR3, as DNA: TGTGCCAGCAGCTTAGGCGGGGAACGAAAACTGTTTTTT.

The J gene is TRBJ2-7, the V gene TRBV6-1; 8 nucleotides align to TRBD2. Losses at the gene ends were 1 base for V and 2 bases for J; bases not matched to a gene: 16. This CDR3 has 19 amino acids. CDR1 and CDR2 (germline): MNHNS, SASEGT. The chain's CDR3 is CASSEEEESGGPNTYEQYF. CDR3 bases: TGTGCCAGCAGTGAAGAAGAGGAAAGCGGGGGCCCTAATACCTACGAGCAGTACTTC.

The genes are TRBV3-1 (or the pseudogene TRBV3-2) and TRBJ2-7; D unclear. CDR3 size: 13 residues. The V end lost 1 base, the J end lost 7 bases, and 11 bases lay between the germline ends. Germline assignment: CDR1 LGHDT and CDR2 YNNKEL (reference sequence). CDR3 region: CASSQVGAREQYF. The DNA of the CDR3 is TGTGCCAGCAGCCAAGTCGGAGCGCGGGAGCAGTACTTC.

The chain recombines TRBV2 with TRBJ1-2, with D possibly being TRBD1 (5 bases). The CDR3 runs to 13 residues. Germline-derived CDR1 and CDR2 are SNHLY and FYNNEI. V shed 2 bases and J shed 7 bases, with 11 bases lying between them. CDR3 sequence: CASSEWGPAGYTF. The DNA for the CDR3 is TGTGCCAGCAGTGAATGGGGCCCAGCTGGCTACACCTTC.

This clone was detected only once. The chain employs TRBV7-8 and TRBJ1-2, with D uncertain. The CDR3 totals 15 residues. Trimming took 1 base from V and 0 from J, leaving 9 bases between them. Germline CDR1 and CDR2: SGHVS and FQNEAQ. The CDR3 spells CASSLVGRSNYGYTF. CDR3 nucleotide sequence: TGTGCCAGCAGCTTAGTCGGCAGGTCTAACTATGGCTACACCTTC. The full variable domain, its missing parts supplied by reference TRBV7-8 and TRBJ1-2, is GAGVSQSPRYKVAKRGQDVALRCDPISGHVSLFWYQQALGQGPEFLTYFQNEAQLDKSGLPSDRFFAERPEGSVSTLKIQRTQQEDSAVYLCASSLVGRSNYGYTFGSGTRLTVV.

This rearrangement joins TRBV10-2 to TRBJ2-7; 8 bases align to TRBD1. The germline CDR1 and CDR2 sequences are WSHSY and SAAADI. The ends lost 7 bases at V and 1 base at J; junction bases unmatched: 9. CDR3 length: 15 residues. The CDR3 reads CASKPTGGSSYEQYF. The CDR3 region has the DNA TGCGCCAGCAAGCCCACAGGGGGATCATCCTACGAGCAGTACTTC.

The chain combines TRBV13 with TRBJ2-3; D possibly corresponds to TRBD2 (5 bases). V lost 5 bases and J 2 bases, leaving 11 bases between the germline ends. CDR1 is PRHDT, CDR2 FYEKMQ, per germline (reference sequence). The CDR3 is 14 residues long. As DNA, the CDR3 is TGTGCCAGCAGCGAAAGGACTGTCACAGATACGCAGTATTTT. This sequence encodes CASSERTVTDTQYF.

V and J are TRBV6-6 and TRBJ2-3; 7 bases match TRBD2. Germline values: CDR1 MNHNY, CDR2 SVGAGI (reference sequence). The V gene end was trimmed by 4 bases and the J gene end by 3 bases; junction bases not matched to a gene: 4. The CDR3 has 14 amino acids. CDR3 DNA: TGTGCCAGCAGTTTGACTAGCAGAACAGATACGCAGTATTTT. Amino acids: CASSLTSRTDTQYF.

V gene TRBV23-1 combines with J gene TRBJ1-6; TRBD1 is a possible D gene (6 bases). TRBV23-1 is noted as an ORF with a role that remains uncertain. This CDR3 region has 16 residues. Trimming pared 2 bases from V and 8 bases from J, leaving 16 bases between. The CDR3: CASSQNPGQGDSPLHF. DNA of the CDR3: TGCGCCAGCAGTCAAAACCCGGGACAAGGGGATTCACCCCTCCACTTT.

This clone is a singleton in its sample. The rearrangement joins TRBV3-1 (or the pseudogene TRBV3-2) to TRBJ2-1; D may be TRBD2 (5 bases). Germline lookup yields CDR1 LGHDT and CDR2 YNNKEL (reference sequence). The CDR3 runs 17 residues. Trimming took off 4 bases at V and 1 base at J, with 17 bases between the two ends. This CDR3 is CASSPTSRQRSYNEQFF. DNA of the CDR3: TGTGCCAGCAGCCCTACCTCGAGGCAGCGGTCCTACAATGAGCAGTTCTTC.

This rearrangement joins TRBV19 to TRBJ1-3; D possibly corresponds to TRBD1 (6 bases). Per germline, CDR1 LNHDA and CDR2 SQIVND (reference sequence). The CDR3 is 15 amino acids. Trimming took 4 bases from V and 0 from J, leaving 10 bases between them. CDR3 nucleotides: TGTGCCAGTAGTAAAAGGGACAACTCTGGAAACACCATATATTTT. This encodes CASSKRDNSGNTIYF.

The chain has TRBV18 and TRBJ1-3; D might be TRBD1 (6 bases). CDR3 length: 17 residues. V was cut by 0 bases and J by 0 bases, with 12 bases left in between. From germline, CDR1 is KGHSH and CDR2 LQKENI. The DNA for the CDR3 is TGTGCCAGCTCACCACCGGGGGGGCGCGGCTCTGGAAACACCATATATTTT. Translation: CASSPPGGRGSGNTIYF.

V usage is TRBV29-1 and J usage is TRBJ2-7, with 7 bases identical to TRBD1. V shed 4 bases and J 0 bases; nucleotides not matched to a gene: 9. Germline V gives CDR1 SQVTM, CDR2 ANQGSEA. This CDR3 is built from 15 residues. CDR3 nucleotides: TGCAGCGTTGGTTCCTACAGACAGGGCTCCTACGAGCAGTACTTC. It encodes CSVGSYRQGSYEQYF.

DNA of the CDR3: TGTGCCAGCAGCGTAGGACAGGGTGATGGAAACATTCAGTACTTC. It yields the protein CASSVGQGDGNIQYF. This chain joins TRBV9 and TRBJ2-4; 7 positions agree with TRBD1. The CDR3 runs 15 residues. Germline-derived CDR1 and CDR2 are SGDLS and YYNGEE. V lost 0 bases and J lost 6; bases outside the gene matches: 6. The complete variable domain, with remaining parts taken from reference TRBV9 and TRBJ2-4, reads DSGVTQTPKHLITATGQRVTLRCSPRSGDLSVYWYQQSLDQGLQFLIQYYNGEERAKGNILERFSAQQFPDLHSELNLSSLELGDSALYFCASSVGQGDGNIQYFGAGTRLSVL.

CDR3 sequence: CASSLFRDYEQYF. CDR3 nucleotides: TGTGCCAGCAGCTTATTCAGGGACTACGAGCAGTACTTC. The rearrangement links TRBV11-3 to TRBJ2-7; tentative D call: TRBD1 (5 bases). Between the trimmed V and J ends, which lost 2 bases and 3 bases, there was a span of 8 bases. The germline gives CDR1 SGHNT, CDR2 YENEEA. There are 13 residues in the CDR3.